The next 20 T cell receptor beta chains were all read from a single sample in a study of CD8 T cells in ankylosing spondylitis. Findings of the study overall: Ankylosing spondylitis blood appeared to be characterized by a TCR beta motif of several highly homologous variants.

No cognate antigen is known for these TCRs. One entry per CDR3 protein results from TCRdb running MiXCR on the 5' RACE reads. The data contain around 770,000 distinct CDR3 sequences, about an eighth of them singletons. Sequences were obtained from blood, either unsorted or a sorted T cell fraction (not recorded which). These TCRs come from a male donor with ankylosing spondylitis.

The rearrangement uses TRBV10-3 and TRBJ1-1; 7 nucleotides align to TRBD1. V shed 6 bases, J shed 4 bases, and the junction held 8 bases outside the gene matches. Germline V gene lookup returns CDR1 ENHRY and CDR2 SYGVKD. The CDR3 loop spans 14 amino acids. The CDR3, as DNA: TGTGCCATCAGCGGGCAGGGGGGAGGCACTGAAGCTTTCTTT. Residues: CAISGQGGGTEAFF.

Ten or more counts support this clonotype. V and J are TRBV20-1 and TRBJ2-5; D may be TRBD1 (5 bases). V was trimmed by 2 bases and J by 2 bases, leaving 9 bases between them. This CDR3 comprises 13 residues. Germline values: CDR1 DFQATT, CDR2 SNEGSKA (reference sequence). The CDR3 here is CSARSTAQETQYF. CDR3 DNA sequence: TGCAGTGCTAGATCGACAGCTCAAGAGACCCAGTACTTC.

V usage is TRBV7-2 and J usage is TRBJ2-3, with D maybe TRBD2 (6 bases). The V and J ends lost 5 bases and 6 bases respectively, with 12 bases between them. This CDR3 region has 13 residues. Germline V CDR1 and CDR2: SGHTA, FQGNSA. This CDR3 reads CASSRTRGDTQYF. CDR3 coding DNA: TGTGCCAGCAGCCGGACCCGGGGGGATACGCAGTATTTT. The full variable domain, with the rest looked up from reference TRBV7-2 and TRBJ2-3, is GAGVSQSPSNKVTEKGKDVELRCDPISGHTALYWYRQSLGQGLEFLIYFQGNSAPDKSGLPSDRFSAERTGGSVSTLTIQRTQQEDSAVYLCASSRTRGDTQYFGPGTRLTVL.

This clonotype was observed a handful of times. The chain combines TRBV12-3 or TRBV12-4 with TRBJ2-3; D is ambiguous. Trimming pared 5 bases from V and 7 bases from J, leaving 13 bases between. The CDR3 has 13 residues. CDR3 bases: TGTGCCAGCAGTCTCGCCCGGTCAAATACGCAGTATTTT. Translating it yields CASSLARSNTQYF.

The table lists this clonotype with many counts. The chain recombines TRBV10-3 with TRBJ1-2; the D is unclear. Trimming stripped 2 bases from V and 4 bases from J, with 8 bases between. CDR1 is ENHRY, CDR2 SYGVKD, per germline. The CDR3 sequence is 13 residues long. CDR3 loop: CAISENTLYGYTF. The CDR3 nucleotides are TGTGCCATCAGTGAGAACACTCTCTATGGCTACACCTTC.

J is TRBJ2-1 and V is TRBV12-3 or TRBV12-4; 9 nucleotides align to TRBD1. This CDR3 region has 16 residues. The J segment lost 4 bases and the V segment lost 4 bases, leaving 8 bases of the junction unmatched. This chain's CDR3 is CASSSPGTGTYNEQFF. The CDR3 DNA follows: TGTGCCAGCAGTTCCCCCGGGACAGGGACGTACAATGAGCAGTTCTTC.

This clonotype was observed a handful of times. This rearrangement joins TRBV5-1 to TRBJ1-1; no reliable D call. The CDR3 is 13 amino acids. V was clipped by 0 bases and J by 6 bases, with 9 bases between them. Germline values: CDR1 SGHRS, CDR2 YFSETQ. The CDR3 spells CASSLGIRSEAFF. The CDR3 DNA reads as TGCGCCAGCAGCTTGGGGATCAGATCTGAAGCTTTCTTT.

The rearrangement links TRBV6-2 or TRBV6-3 to TRBJ2-7; 9 positions agree with TRBD1. The junction had 6 bases not matched to a gene; V was cut back by 2 bases and J by 4 bases. CDR1 and CDR2 (germline): MNHEY, SVGEGT. The CDR3 is 15 amino acids. CDR3 in amino acids: CASSYAGQGSYEQYF. CDR3 in DNA: TGTGCCAGCAGTTACGCGGGACAGGGTTCTTACGAGCAGTACTTC.

This clonotype was picked up a small number of times. The genes are TRBV20-1 and TRBJ2-4; D is possibly TRBD1 (5 bases). CDR1 and CDR2 (germline): DFQATT, SNEGSKA (reference sequence). The CDR3 length is 18 residues. The V end lost 3 bases, the J end lost 0 bases, and 21 bases lay between the germline ends. CDR3 region: CSARSRDWWGLAKNIQYF. In DNA, the CDR3 is TGCAGTGCTAGGTCCAGAGACTGGTGGGGCCTAGCCAAAAACATTCAGTACTTC.

Ten or more counts support this clonotype. V and J are TRBV27 and TRBJ2-5; 7 bases are shared with TRBD1. With V trimmed by 6 bases and J by 3 bases, 4 bases remained unmatched. The germline V gene has CDR1 MNHEY and CDR2 SMNVEV (reference sequence). This CDR3 spans 13 amino acids. CDR3 sequence reads: CASRATGKETQYF. CDR3 DNA: TGTGCCAGCAGGGCGACAGGGAAAGAGACCCAGTACTTC.

There are a few counts of this clonotype. V gene TRBV25-1 combines with J gene TRBJ1-6; D possibly corresponds to TRBD1 (6 bases). The CDR3 length is 13 residues. Germline assignment: CDR1 MGHDK and CDR2 SYGVNS. Trimming left V 6 bases short and J 9 bases short, with 12 bases between. The CDR3 sequence is CASRDPRGSPLHF. The CDR3 DNA follows: TGTGCCAGCAGGGACCCCAGGGGTTCACCCCTCCACTTT.

This clonotype was seen more than once but under ten times. V is TRBV29-1 and J is TRBJ1-1; 9 nucleotides align to TRBD1. V was pared by 6 bases and J by 5 bases, with 10 bases of the junction left unmatched. The CDR3 extends over 14 amino acids. Germline CDR1 and CDR2: SQVTM and ANQGSEA. CDR3 sequence (DNA): TGCAGCGTCATGACAGGGGGTGTGGGGACTGAAGCTTTCTTT. Residues: CSVMTGGVGTEAFF.

The sample holds many counts of this clonotype. V gene TRBV6-1 combines with J gene TRBJ1-2, with D tentatively TRBD1 (5 bases). Looked up from germline, CDR1 is MNHNS and CDR2 is SASEGT. The V and J ends lost 8 bases and 2 bases respectively, with 12 bases between them. The CDR3 has 13 amino acids. CDR3 residues: CASGMGGNYGYTF. CDR3 nucleotides: TGTGCCAGCGGGATGGGGGGAAACTATGGCTACACCTTC.

This clonotype was counted ten times or more. The V call is TRBV20-1, the J call TRBJ1-1, with D perhaps TRBD1 (5 bases). Trimming took 0 bases from V and 3 from J, leaving 14 bases between them. The CDR3 has 15 amino acids. Germline values: CDR1 DFQATT, CDR2 SNEGSKA (reference sequence). CDR3 protein: CSARDYDSGDTEAFF. In DNA, the CDR3 is TGCAGTGCTAGAGATTACGACTCGGGGGACACTGAAGCTTTCTTT.

This clonotype was recorded a few times. The V and J genes are TRBV7-8 and TRBJ2-1; D may be TRBD1 (5 bases). The germline V gene encodes CDR1 SGHVS and CDR2 FQNEAQ. There are 17 residues in the CDR3. V shed 1 base and J shed 6 bases, with 19 bases lying between them. This CDR3 reads CASSLGYRGHKANEQFF. The CDR3 DNA follows: TGTGCCAGCAGCTTAGGTTATAGGGGCCACAAGGCCAATGAGCAGTTCTTC. The full variable domain, in which reference TRBV7-8 and TRBJ2-1 provide the parts outside the CDR3, is GAGVSQSPRYKVAKRGQDVALRCDPISGHVSLFWYQQALGQGPEFLTYFQNEAQLDKSGLPSDRFFAERPEGSVSTLKIQRTQQEDSAVYLCASSLGYRGHKANEQFFGPGTRLTVL.

As regards this clonotype: A much larger clone differs by one base, so this may be a read error. Likely a read error: the CDR3 ends without its conserved phenylalanine or tryptophan. The chain is built from TRBV20-1 and TRBJ1-6, with 8 bases fitting TRBD1. Germline values: CDR1 DFQATT, CDR2 SNEGSKA (reference sequence). This CDR3 has 13 residues. Trimming cost V 2 bases and J 11 bases; bases outside gene matches: 5. CDR3 in amino acids: CSARWTGNTPLHS. The CDR3 DNA sequence: TGCAGTGCTAGATGGACAGGGAATACACCCCTCCACTCT.

This chain uses TRBV5-1 with TRBJ2-7, with TRBD1 as a possible D gene (5 bases). Trimming left V 3 bases short and J 1 base short, with 11 bases between. The germline V gene has CDR1 SGHRS and CDR2 YFSETQ. This CDR3 has 14 residues. The CDR3, as DNA: TGCGCCAGCAGCTCCCTGACAGCATCCTACGAGCAGTACTTC. Its protein product is CASSSLTASYEQYF.

About this clonotype itself: As the CDR3 is not closed by the conserved phenylalanine or tryptophan, this likely results from a read error. The chain uses TRBV29-1 and TRBJ1-2; 8 positions match TRBD1. The CDR3 consists of 17 residues. The germline V gene encodes CDR1 SQVTM and CDR2 ANQGSEA. The V gene end was trimmed by 5 bases and the J gene end by 2 bases; junction bases not matched to a gene: 16. The CDR3 nucleotides read TGCAGCGTTTCTAACAGGGGGATCAGAAACTTCAACTATGGCTACACCCTC. Protein product: CSVSNRGIRNFNYGYTL.

The chain is built from TRBV9 and TRBJ2-5; 7 bases line up with TRBD2. V lost 4 bases, J lost 5 bases, and 11 bases stayed unmatched. CDR3 length equals 15 residues. Germline V CDR1 and CDR2: SGDLS, YYNGEE. CDR3 coding DNA: TGTGCCAGCAGCACCCCGCAGGGAGGGGCTGAGACCCAGTACTTC. Translating it yields CASSTPQGGAETQYF.

This clonotype has just a few counts. The rearrangement links TRBV5-1 to TRBJ2-1; TRBD2 is a possible D gene (6 bases). CDR1 is SGHRS and CDR2 is YFSETQ in the germline V gene. V gave up 3 bases and J gave up 7 bases, with 14 bases separating them. The CDR3 consists of 14 residues. The CDR3 coding sequence is TGCGCCAGCAGCTGGTCTCCCGGAGGGAATGAGCAGTTCTTC. Residues: CASSWSPGGNEQFF. Using reference TRBV5-1 and TRBJ2-1 for the parts outside the CDR3, the full variable domain is KAGVTQTPRYLIKTRGQQVTLSCSPISGHRSVSWYQQTPGQGLQFLFEYFSETQRNKGNFPGRFSGRQFSNSRSEMNVSTLELGDSALYLCASSWSPGGNEQFFGPGTRLTVL.